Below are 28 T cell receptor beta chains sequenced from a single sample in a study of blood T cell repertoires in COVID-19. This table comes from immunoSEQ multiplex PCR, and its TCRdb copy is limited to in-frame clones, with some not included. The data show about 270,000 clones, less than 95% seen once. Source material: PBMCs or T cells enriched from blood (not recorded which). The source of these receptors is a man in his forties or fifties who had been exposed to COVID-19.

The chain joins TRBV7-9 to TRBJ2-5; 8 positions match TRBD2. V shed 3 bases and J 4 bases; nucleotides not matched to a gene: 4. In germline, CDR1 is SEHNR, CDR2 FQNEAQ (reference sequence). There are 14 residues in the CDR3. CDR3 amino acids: CASSFSGGTETQYF. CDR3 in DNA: TGTGCCAGCAGCTTCTCGGGGGGGACAGAGACCCAGTACTTC.

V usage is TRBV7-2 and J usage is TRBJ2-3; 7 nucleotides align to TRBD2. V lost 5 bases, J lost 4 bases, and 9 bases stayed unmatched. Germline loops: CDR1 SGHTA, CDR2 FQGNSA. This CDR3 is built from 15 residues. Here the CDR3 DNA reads TGTGCCAGCAGCGGCCAGCGGGGCTATTCAGATACGCAGTATTTT. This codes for CASSGQRGYSDTQYF.

The CDR3 spells CASSLFSSTDTQYF. CDR3 nucleotide sequence: TGTGCCAGCAGTTTATTTTCTAGCACAGATACGCAGTATTTT. V and J are TRBV27 and TRBJ2-3; unclear D gene. CDR1 and CDR2 (germline): MNHEY, SMNVEV (reference sequence). This CDR3 region has 14 residues. Trimming pared 1 base from V and 0 bases from J, leaving 5 bases between.

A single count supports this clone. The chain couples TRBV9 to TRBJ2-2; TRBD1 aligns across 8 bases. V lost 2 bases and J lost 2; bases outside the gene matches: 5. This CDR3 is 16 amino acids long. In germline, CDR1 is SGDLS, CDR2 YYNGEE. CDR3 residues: CASSVSQGANTGELFF. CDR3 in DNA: TGTGCCAGCAGCGTTTCCCAGGGGGCTAACACCGGGGAGCTGTTTTTT.

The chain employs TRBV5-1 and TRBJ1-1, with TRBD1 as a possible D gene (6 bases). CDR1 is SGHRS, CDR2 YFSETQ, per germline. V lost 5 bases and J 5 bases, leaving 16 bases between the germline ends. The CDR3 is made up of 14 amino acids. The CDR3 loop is CASSGYREGTEAFF. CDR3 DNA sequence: TGCGCCAGCAGTGGTTACAGGGAGGGTACTGAAGCTTTCTTT.

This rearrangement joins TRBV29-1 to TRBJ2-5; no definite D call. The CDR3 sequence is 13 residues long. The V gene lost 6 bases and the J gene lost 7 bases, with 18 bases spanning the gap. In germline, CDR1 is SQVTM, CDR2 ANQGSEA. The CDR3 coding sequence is TGCAGCGTCGCTGACACGTACATAGGGACCCAGTACTTC. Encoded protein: CSVADTYIGTQYF.

CDR3 in amino acids: CASSSQGPFAANYGYTF. The CDR3, as DNA: TGTGCCAGTAGTAGTCAGGGGCCGTTCGCAGCTAACTATGGCTACACCTTC. The chain uses TRBV19 and TRBJ1-2; possibly TRBD1 for D (6 bases). This CDR3 spans 17 amino acids. Germline V CDR1 and CDR2: LNHDA, SQIVND (reference sequence). The V end lost 4 bases, the J end lost 0 bases, and 18 bases lay between the germline ends.

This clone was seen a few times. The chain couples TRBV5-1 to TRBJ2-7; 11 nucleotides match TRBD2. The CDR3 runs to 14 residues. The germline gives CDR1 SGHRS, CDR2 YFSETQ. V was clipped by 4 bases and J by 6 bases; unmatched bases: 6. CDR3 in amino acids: CASSLGTSGLEQYF. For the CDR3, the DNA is TGCGCCAGCAGCCTCGGGACTAGCGGACTCGAGCAGTACTTC.

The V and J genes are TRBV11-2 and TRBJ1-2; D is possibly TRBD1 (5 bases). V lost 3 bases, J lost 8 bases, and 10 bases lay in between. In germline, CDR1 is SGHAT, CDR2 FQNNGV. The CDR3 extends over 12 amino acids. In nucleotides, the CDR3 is TGTGCCAGCAGCTTCGGTAGGGGCGGCTACACCTTC. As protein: CASSFGRGGYTF.

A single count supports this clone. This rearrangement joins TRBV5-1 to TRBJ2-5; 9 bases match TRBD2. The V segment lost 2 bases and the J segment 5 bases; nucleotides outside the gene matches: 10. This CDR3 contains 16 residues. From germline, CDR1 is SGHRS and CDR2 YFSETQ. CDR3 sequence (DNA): TGCGCCAGCAGCTTAGAGATTAGCGGGAGTTTGGAGACCCAGTACTTC. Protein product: CASSLEISGSLETQYF.

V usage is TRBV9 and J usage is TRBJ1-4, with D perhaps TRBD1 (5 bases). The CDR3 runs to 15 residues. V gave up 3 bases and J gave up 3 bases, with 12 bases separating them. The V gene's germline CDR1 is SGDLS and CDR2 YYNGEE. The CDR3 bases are TGTGCCAGCAGCGGGACATCGTCAGCTAATGAAAAACTGTTTTTT. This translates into CASSGTSSANEKLFF. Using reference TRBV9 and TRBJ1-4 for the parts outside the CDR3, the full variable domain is DSGVTQTPKHLITATGQRVTLRCSPRSGDLSVYWYQQSLDQGLQFLIQYYNGEERAKGNILERFSAQQFPDLHSELNLSSLELGDSALYFCASSGTSSANEKLFFGSGTQLSVL.

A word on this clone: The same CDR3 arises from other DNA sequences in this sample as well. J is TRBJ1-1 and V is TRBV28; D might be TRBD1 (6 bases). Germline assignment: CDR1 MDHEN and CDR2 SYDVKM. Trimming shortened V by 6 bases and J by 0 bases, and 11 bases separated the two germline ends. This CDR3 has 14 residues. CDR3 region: CASSPGTLNTEAFF. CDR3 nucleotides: TGTGCCAGCAGCCCAGGGACATTGAACACTGAAGCTTTCTTT.

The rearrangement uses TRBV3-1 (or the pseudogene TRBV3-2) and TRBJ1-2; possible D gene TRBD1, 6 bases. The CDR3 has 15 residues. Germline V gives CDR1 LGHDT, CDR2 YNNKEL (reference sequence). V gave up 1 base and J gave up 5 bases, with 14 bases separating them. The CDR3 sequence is CASSQGGRGTYGYTF. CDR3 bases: TGTGCCAGCAGCCAAGGGGGCAGGGGAACTTATGGCTACACCTTC.

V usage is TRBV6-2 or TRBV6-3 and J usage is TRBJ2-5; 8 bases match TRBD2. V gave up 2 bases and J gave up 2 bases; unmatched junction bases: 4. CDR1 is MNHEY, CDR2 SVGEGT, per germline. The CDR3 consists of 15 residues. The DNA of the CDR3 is TGTGCCAGCAGTTACCCGGGAGGGGGACAAGAGACCCAGTACTTC. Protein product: CASSYPGGGQETQYF.

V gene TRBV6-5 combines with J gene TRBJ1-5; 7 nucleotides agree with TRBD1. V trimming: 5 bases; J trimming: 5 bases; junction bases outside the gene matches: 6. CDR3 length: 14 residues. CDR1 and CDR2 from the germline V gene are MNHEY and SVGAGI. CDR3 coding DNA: TGTGCCAGCAGTCCGCACAGGGGCGATCAGCCCCAGCATTTT. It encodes CASSPHRGDQPQHF.

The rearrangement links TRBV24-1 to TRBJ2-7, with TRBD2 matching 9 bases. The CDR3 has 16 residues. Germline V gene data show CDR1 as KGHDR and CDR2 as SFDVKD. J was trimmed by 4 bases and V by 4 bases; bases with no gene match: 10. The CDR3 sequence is CATSDNSGSQPYEQYF. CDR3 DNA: TGTGCCACCAGTGACAATAGCGGGAGCCAACCTTACGAGCAGTACTTC.

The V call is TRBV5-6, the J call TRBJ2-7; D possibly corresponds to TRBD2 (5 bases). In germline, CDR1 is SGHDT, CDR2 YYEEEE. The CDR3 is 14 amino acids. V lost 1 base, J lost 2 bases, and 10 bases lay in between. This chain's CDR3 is CASSLSGWPYEQYF. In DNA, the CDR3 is TGTGCCAGCAGCTTGTCGGGGTGGCCCTACGAGCAGTACTTC. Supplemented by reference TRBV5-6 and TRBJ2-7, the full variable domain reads DAGVTQSPTHLIKTRGQQVTLRCSPKSGHDTVSWYQQALGQGPQFIFQYYEEEERQRGNFPDRFSGHQFPNYSSELNVNALLLGDSALYLCASSLSGWPYEQYFGPGTRLTVT.

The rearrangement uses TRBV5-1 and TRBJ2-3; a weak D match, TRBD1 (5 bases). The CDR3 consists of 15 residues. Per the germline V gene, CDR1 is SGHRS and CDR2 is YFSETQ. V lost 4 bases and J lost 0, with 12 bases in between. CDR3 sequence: CASSQDTRSTDTQYF. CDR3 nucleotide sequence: TGCGCCAGCAGCCAGGACACAAGAAGCACAGATACGCAGTATTTT.

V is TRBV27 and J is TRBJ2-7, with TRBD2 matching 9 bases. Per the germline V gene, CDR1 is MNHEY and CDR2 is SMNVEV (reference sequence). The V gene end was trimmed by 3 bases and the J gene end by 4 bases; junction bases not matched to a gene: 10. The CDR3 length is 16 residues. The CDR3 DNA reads TGTGCCAGCAGTTTTTCTAGCGGGAATACGGTATACGAGCAGTACTTC. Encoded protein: CASSFSSGNTVYEQYF.

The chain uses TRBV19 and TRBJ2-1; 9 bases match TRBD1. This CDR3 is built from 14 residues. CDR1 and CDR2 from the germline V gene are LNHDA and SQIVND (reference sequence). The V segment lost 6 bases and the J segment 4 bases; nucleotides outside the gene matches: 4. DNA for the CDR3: TGTGCCAGTAGCGGGACAGGGTTTTACAATGAGCAGTTCTTC. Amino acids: CASSGTGFYNEQFF.

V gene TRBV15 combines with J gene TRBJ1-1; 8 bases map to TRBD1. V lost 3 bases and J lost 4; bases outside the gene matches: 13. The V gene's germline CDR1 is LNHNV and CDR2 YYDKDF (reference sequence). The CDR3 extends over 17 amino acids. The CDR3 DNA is TGTGCCACCAGCAGCTCCAGGGGGCCCCTGAAACCCACTGAAGCTTTCTTT. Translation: CATSSSRGPLKPTEAFF.

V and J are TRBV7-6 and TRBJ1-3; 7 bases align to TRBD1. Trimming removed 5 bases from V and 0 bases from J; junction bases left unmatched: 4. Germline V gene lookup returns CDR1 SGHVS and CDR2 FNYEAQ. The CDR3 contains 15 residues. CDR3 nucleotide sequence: TGTGCCAGCAGCCCCGGGACAGACTCTGGAAACACCATATATTTT. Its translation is CASSPGTDSGNTIYF. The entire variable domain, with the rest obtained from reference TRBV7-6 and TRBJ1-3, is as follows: GAGVSQSPRYKVTKRGQDVALRCDPISGHVSLYWYRQALGQGPEFLTYFNYEAQQDKSGLPNDRFSAERPEGSISTLTIQRTEQRDSAMYRCASSPGTDSGNTIYFGEGSWLTVV.

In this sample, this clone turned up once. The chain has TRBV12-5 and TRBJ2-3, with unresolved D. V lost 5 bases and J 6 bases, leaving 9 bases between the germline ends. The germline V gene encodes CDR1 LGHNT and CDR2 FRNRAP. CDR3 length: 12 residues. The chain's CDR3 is CASGSVPDTQYF. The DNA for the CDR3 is TGTGCTAGTGGTAGCGTGCCCGATACGCAGTATTTT.

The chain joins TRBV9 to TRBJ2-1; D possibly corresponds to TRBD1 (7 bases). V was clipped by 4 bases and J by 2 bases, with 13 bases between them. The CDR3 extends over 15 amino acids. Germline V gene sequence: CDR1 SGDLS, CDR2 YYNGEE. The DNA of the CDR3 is TGTGCCAGCAGCTCTCAGGGGGAGGCCTACAATGAGCAGTTCTTC. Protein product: CASSSQGEAYNEQFF.

The CDR3 region is CASSKRHQGVETQYF. In DNA, the CDR3 is TGTGCCAGCAGCAAAAGGCATCAGGGGGTCGAGACCCAGTACTTC. This sequence joins TRBV21-1 and TRBJ2-5; TRBD1 is taken as the D call from the table, unchecked against the DNA. TRBV21-1 is noted as a pseudogene. The CDR3 covers 15 residues.

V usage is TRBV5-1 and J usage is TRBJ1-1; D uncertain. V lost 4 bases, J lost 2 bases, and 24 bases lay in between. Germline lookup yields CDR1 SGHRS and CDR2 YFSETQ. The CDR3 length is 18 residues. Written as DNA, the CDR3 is TGCGCCAGCAGCCTCAGTATCGGAACAGAGCTACTCAACACTGAAGCTTTCTTT. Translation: CASSLSIGTELLNTEAFF.

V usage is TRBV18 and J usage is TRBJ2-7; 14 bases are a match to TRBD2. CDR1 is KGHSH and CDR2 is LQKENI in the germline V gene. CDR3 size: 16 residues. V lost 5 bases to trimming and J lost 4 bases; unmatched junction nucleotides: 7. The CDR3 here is CASSTTTSGRAYEQYF. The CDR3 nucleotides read TGTGCCAGCTCAACAACGACTAGCGGGAGGGCGTACGAGCAGTACTTC.

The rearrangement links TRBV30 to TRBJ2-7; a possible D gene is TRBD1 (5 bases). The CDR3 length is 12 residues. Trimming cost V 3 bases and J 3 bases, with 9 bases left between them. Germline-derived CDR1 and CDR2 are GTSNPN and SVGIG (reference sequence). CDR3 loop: CAWRGAGYEQYF. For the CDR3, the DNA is TGTGCCTGGAGAGGGGCAGGCTACGAGCAGTACTTC.